This T cell receptor beta chain was retrieved from a study of T cells in women clearing cervical HPV infection. About the study: Controls gave blood once infection was undetectable; cases at lesion identification.

Here immunoSEQ multiplex PCR was the method, and the copy in TCRdb shows in-frame clones only, minus some. The listing contains about 22,000 clones. Each participant carried one incident cervical HPV16 infection only. The clonotype was recovered from a woman aged 18-69 years with a cervical HPV16 infection that either progressed to CIN3+ or cleared (not recorded which). Sequencing was carried out using blood buffy coat.

Partial CDR3 DNA: TGTGCCAGCAGTTTCTGGACTGGGGTCGACACTGAA. This sequence encodes CASSFWTGVDTE. In full, the CDR3 reads CASSFWTGVDTEAFF. The chain carries TRBV6-2 or TRBV6-3 and TRBJ1-1; D ambiguous. The read is 3 residues too short to cover the CDR3 end, so that end is filled in from the germline J gene. Trimming stripped 4 bases from V and 3 bases from J, with 15 bases between. The CDR3 consists of 15 residues. Germline V gene data show CDR1 as MNHEY and CDR2 as SVGEGT.